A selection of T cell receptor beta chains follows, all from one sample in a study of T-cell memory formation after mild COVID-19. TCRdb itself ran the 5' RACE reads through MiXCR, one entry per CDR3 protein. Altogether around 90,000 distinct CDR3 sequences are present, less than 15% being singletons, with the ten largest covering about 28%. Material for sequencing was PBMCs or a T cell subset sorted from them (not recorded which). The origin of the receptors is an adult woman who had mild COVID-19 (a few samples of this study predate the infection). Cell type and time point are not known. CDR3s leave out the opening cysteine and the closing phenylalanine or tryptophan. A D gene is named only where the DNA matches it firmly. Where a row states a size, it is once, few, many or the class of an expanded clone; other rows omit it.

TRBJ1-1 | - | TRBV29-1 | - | SGRLTNTEAF
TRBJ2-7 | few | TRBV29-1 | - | SVESGSSYEQY
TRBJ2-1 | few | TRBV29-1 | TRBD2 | SVEALAGGMNEQF
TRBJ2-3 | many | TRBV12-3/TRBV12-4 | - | ASTEVDTQY
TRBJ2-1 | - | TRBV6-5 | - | ASSLIGAVGGVGEQF
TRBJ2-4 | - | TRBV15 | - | ATSNTGGTAKNIQY
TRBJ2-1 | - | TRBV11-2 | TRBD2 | ASSLWPGTSGSPNEQF
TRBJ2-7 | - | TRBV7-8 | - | ASSLSFGTFSYEQY
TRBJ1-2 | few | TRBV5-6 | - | ASSLERVYGYGYT
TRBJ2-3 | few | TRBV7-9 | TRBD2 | ASSPVAGVDTQY
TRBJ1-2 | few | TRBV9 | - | ASSGTISGYT
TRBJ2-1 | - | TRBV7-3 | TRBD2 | ASSLGTSGAGYNEQF
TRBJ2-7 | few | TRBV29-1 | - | SVENRVTMEQY
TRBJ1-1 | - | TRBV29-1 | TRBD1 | SAAGGGLNTEAF
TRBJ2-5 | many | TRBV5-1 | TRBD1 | ASSLGPTGVLETQY
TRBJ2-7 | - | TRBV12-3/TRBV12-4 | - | ASSPLGLGSYEQY
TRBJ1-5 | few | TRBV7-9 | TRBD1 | ASSFSGQGASQPQH
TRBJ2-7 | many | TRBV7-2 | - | ASSAQGSSSYEQY
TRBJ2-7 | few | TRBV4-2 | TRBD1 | ASSQEETGTGLYEQY
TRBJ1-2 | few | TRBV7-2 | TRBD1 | ASSYAGGADGYT
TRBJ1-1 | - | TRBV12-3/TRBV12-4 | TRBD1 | ASRPTPPGQGISTEAF